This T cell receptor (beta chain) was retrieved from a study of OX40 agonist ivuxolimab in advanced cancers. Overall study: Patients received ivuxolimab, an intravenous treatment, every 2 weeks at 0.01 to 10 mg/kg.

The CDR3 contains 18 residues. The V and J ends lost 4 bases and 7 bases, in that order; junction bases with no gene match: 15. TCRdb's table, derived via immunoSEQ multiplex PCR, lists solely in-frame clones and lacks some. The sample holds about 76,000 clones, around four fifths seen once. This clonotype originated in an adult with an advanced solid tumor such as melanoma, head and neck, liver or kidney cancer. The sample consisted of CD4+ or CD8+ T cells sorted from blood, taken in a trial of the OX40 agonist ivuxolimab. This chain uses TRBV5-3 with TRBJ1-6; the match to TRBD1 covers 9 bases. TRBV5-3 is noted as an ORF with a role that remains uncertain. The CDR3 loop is CARSPRDRVLLRNSPLHF. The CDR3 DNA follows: TGTGCCAGAAGCCCCCGGGACAGGGTTCTACTACGGAATTCACCCCTCCACTTT.